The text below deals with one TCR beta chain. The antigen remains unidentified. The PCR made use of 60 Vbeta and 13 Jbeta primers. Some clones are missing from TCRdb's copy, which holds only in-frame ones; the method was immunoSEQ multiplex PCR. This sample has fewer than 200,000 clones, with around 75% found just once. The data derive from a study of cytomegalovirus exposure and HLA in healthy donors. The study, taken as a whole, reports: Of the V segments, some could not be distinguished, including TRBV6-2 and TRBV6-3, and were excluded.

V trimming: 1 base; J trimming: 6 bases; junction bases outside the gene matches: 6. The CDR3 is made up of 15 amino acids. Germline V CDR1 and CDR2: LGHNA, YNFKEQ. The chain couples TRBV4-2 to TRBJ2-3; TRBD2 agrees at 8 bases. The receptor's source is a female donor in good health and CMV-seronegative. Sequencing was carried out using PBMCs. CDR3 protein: CASSQATGGSDTQYF. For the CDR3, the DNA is TGTGCCAGCAGCCAAGCAACGGGAGGGTCCGATACGCAGTATTTT.